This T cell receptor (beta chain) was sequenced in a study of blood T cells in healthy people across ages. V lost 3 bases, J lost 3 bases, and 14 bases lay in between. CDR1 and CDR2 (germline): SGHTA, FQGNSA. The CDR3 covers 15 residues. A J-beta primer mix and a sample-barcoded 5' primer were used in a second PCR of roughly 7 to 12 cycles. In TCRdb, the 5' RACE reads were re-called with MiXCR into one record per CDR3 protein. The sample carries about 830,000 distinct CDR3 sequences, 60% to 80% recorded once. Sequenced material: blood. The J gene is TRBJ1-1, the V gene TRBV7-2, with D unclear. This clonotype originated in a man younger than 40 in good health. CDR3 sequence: CASSLGPKAYTEAFF. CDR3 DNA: TGTGCCAGCAGCTTGGGCCCAAAGGCGTACACTGAAGCTTTCTTT.